This T cell receptor beta chain appears in the sequencing data of a study of PD-1 blockade in classical Hodgkin lymphoma. Time point given: cycle 4 day 1 (C4D1), after less than 7 weeks of nivolumab. Each of the patients experienced relapse following autologous stem cell transplantation, and their brentuximab vedotin exposure differed. Using magnetic negative selection, the CD4+ T cells were separated out of thawed PBMCs. The repertoire was sequenced with immunoSEQ multiplex PCR; TCRdb's copy has only in-frame clones and lacks some. Of approximately 5,000 clones in the sample, approximately 80% were seen once. With 2 bases clipped from V and 4 bases from J, the junction kept 7 bases outside the gene matches. Looked up from germline, CDR1 is MNHEY and CDR2 is SMNVEV (reference sequence). There are 15 residues in the CDR3.

The sample consisted of CD4+ T cells from blood, taken before the fourth cycle of nivolumab. V gene TRBV27 combines with J gene TRBJ1-1, with TRBD1 matching over 7 bases. This clonotype was obtained from a human donor with classical Hodgkin lymphoma. CDR3 bases: TGTGCCAGCAGTTTAAAGACAGGGTGGGGCACTGAAGCTTTCTTT. This translates into CASSLKTGWGTEAFF.